This is a list of T cell receptor beta chains from one sample in a study of T cells in Graves' hyperthyroidism and ophthalmopathy. Each CDR3 protein gets one entry after TCRdb re-called the multiplex PCR reads with MiXCR. Here the sample spans 450,000 to 650,000 distinct CDR3 sequences, roughly 17% being singletons. The sample was blood. The receptor source for this set is a woman between 18 and 30 years old with Graves' ophthalmopathy. Each CDR3 is given with its conserved first and last residue. D genes are given only for firm matches. Where a row states a size, it is once, few, many or the class of an expanded clone; other rows omit it.

J,length,D,V,size,CDR3,DNA
TRBJ2-5,16,TRBD2,TRBV15,-,CATSRGLTSGGQTQYF,TGTGCCACCAGCAGAGGGTTGACTAGCGGGGGACAGACCCAGTACTTC
TRBJ2-3,14,TRBD1,TRBV20-1,many,CSALGQGFADTQYF,TGCAGTGCCCTGGGACAGGGGTTTGCAGATACGCAGTATTTT
TRBJ1-1,12,-,TRBV15,-,CATSRGGAEAFF,TGTGCCACCAGCAGAGGGGGGGCTGAAGCTTTCTTT
TRBJ1-4,15,-,TRBV18,few,CASSPNRLEKEKLFF,TGTGCCAGCTCACCAAACAGGTTGGAAAAAGAAAAACTGTTTTTT
TRBJ1-2,14,TRBD1,TRBV7-9,-,CASSDRGHTGGYTF,TGTGCCAGCAGCGACAGGGGGCATACGGGAGGCTACACCTTC
TRBJ2-7,13,-,TRBV4-1,few,CASSQHTSYEQYF,TGCGCCAGCAGCCAACATACTTCCTACGAGCAGTACTTC
TRBJ2-5,15,-,TRBV7-8,many,CASSLITGNQETQYF,TGTGCCAGCAGCTTAATCACAGGGAACCAAGAGACCCAGTACTTC
TRBJ2-5,18,TRBD2,TRBV7-9,-,CASSLILAGVFGQETQYF,TGTGCCAGCAGCTTAATACTAGCGGGAGTATTCGGACAAGAGACCCAGTACTTC
TRBJ2-5,15,TRBD1,TRBV25-1,few,CASSVAGGYKETQYF,TGTGCCAGCAGTGTAGCAGGGGGCTATAAAGAGACCCAGTACTTC
TRBJ2-5,15,-,TRBV28,few,CASSLGTKWKETQYF,TGTGCCAGCAGTTTGGGAACAAAATGGAAAGAGACCCAGTACTTC
TRBJ2-5,16,-,TRBV20-1,-,CSASPAGGKFQETQYF,TGCAGTGCCTCCCCCGCTGGCGGGAAGTTTCAAGAGACCCAGTACTTC
TRBJ2-7,12,-,TRBV5-1,-,CAGSLVPYEQYF,TGCGCCGGCAGCTTGGTTCCCTACGAGCAGTACTTC
TRBJ1-5,14,-,TRBV7-2,many,CASSPLAVNQPQHF,TGTGCCAGCAGCCCACTGGCGGTCAATCAGCCCCAGCATTTT
TRBJ2-7,14,-,TRBV2,many,CASSDTKSRPEQYF,TGTGCCAGCAGCGATACCAAGTCGAGACCCGAGCAGTACTTC